This T cell receptor (beta chain) derives from a study of T cells in Graves' hyperthyroidism and ophthalmopathy. Germline V gene data show CDR1 as DFQATT and CDR2 as SNEGSKA (reference sequence). Deletions cut 0 bases from V and 0 bases from J, with 18 bases between. CDR3 length equals 17 residues. Authors of the study amplified TCR beta CDR3 regions from RNA transcripts. HTBI primers were the set used in a first-round RT-PCR of the TCR CDR3. TCRdb analysed the multiplex PCR reads with MiXCR anew, one entry per CDR3 protein. The sample yields about 640,000 distinct CDR3 sequences, more than 12% seen once.

The gene calls are TRBV20-1 and TRBJ2-7; D not resolved. This TCR was recovered from a woman in her forties or fifties with Graves' ophthalmopathy. Sample: blood. This CDR3 reads CSARDFVQPLSSYEQYF. For the CDR3, the DNA is TGCAGTGCTAGAGATTTCGTCCAGCCCCTCAGCTCCTACGAGCAGTACTTC.